One sample yielded the 5 T cell receptor beta chains listed below, sequenced in a study of blood T cells in healthy people across ages. Primers used in a second PCR of roughly 7 to 11 cycles were a sample-barcoded 5' primer and a J-beta primer mix. MiXCR, applied by TCRdb to the 5' RACE reads, yields one record per CDR3 protein. The data contain approximately 1,700,000 distinct CDR3 sequences, about 39% of them singletons. Sequences were obtained from blood. These receptors came from a human donor in good health.

V usage is TRBV18 and J usage is TRBJ2-6, with 7 bases matching TRBD1. CDR3 length equals 18 residues. J gave up 0 bases and V 2 bases, and 7 bases lay outside the gene matches. In germline, CDR1 is KGHSH, CDR2 LQKENI. In DNA form, the CDR3 reads TGTGCCAGCTCACCAGGGAGACAGGGAGCCTCTGGGGCCAACGTCCTGACTTTC. Protein sequence: CASSPGRQGASGANVLTF.

V is TRBV12-3 or TRBV12-4 and J is TRBJ1-1; D is unresolved. The CDR3 loop spans 14 amino acids. The V end was cut by 3 bases, the J end by 6 bases, with 14 bases between. CDR3 nucleotide sequence: TGTGCCAGCAGTTTCCGGCAGGCCACCGCTGAAGCTTTCTTT. Amino acids: CASSFRQATAEAFF.

About this clonotype: The CDR3 does not end in the conserved phenylalanine or tryptophan, so this is likely a read error. The chain couples TRBV13 to TRBJ1-2; 10 positions match TRBD1. Germline V gene sequence: CDR1 PRHDT, CDR2 FYEKMQ (reference sequence). This CDR3 has 15 amino acids. V was clipped by 5 bases and J by 7 bases; unmatched bases: 10. For the CDR3, the DNA is TGTGCCAGCAGCGCGGGACAGGGGAAAATTAGTGGCTACACCGTC. This gives the protein CASSAGQGKISGYTV.

This clonotype has a handful of counts. The chain couples TRBV4-1 to TRBJ2-7; D not certain. This CDR3 has 13 residues. V was cut by 4 bases and J by 5 bases, with 12 bases left in between. CDR1 and CDR2 from the germline V gene are MGHRA and YSYEKL. The CDR3 nucleotides are TGCGCCAGCAGCCCTAGGCCCCTGGACGAGCAGTACTTC. Translated: CASSPRPLDEQYF.

For this clonotype: This may come from a read error, since a much larger clone is one base off. The J gene is TRBJ2-3, the V gene TRBV5-5; 8 bases match TRBD1. Trimming took 6 bases from V and 1 from J; bases not matched to a gene: 4. The CDR3 covers 14 residues. Germline V gene lookup returns CDR1 SGHKS and CDR2 YYEKEE (reference sequence). The CDR3 region is CASNPDRGTDTQYF. CDR3 nucleotide sequence: TGTGCCAGCAACCCGGACAGGGGCACAGATACGCAGTATTTT. Variable domain in full (rest from reference TRBV5-5 and TRBJ2-3): DAGVTQSPTHLIKTRGQQVTLRCSPISGHKSVSWYQQVLGQGPQFIFQYYEKEERGRGNFPDRFSARQFPNYSSELNVNALLLGDSALYLCASNPDRGTDTQYFGPGTRLTVL.